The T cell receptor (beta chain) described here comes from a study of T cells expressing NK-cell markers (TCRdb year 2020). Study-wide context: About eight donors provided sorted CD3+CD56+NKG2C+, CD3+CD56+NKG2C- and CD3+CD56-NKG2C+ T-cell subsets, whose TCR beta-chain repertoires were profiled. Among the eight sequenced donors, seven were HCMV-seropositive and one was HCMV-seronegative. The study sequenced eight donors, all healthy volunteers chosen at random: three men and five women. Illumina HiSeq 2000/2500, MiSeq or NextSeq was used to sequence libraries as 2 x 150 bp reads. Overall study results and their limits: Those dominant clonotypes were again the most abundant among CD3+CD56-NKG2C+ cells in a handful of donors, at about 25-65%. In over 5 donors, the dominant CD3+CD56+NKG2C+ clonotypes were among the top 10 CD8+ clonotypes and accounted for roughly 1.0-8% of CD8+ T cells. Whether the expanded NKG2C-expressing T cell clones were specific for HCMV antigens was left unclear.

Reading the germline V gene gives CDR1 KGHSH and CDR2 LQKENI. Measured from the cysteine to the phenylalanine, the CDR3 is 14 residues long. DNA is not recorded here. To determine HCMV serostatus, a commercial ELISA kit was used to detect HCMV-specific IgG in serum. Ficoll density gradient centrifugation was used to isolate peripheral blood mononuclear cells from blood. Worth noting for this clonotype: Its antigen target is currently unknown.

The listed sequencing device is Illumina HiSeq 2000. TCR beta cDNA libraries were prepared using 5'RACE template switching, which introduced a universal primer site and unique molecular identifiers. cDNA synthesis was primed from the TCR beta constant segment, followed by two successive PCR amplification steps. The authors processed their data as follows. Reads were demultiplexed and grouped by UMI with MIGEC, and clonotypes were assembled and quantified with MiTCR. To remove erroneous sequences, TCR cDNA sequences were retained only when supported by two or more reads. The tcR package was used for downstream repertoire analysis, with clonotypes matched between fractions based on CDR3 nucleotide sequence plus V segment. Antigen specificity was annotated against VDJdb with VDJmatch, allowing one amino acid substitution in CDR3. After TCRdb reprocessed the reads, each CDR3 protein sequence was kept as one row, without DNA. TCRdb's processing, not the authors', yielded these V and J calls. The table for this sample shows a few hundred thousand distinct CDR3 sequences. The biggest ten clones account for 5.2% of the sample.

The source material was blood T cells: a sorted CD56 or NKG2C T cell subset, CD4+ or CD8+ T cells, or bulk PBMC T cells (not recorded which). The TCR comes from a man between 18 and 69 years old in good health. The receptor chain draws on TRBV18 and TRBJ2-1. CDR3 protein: CASSPPPSYNEQFF.